These 10 T cell receptor beta chains were sequenced from one sample in a study of breast tumors, draining lymph nodes, adjacent tissues. TCRdb re-called the multiplex PCR reads through MiXCR, storing one row per CDR3 protein. The sample has 200,000 to 300,000 distinct CDR3 sequences, 30% to 35% seen once. Samples came from axillary lymph nodes draining the breast cancer. Specimen: axillary lymph node tissue. The source is a female donor with breast cancer. Some clones in this sample may be carry-over from other donors' samples.

For this clonotype: A single base separates this from a much larger clone, so it may be a read error. This chain connects TRBV9 to TRBJ2-1, with 9 bases that match TRBD1. V gave up 3 bases and J gave up 8 bases; unmatched junction bases: 6. The CDR3 totals 14 residues. CDR1 and CDR2 from the germline V gene are SGDLS and YYNGEE. In DNA form, the CDR3 reads TGTGCCAGCAGCGCAACAGGGGGCAAGGATGAGCAGTTCTTC. Its protein product is CASSATGGKDEQFF.

Comment on this clonotype: The conserved final phenylalanine or tryptophan is absent from the CDR3, which likely points to a read error. The DNA is omitted, as the CDR3 cannot be located on it reliably, and the CDR3 follows TCRdb's listing. This chain connects TRBV9 to TRBJ1-4; the table's D call, TRBD1, was not checked against the DNA. The CDR3 is 17 amino acids in total, end residues counted. Germline V gene lookup returns CDR1 SGDLS and CDR2 YYNGEE. CDR3 protein: CASSVNPTGSYEQYFGP.

This clonotype was counted ten times or more. The gene calls are TRBV2 and TRBJ1-6; 9 positions match TRBD1. CDR3 length equals 15 residues. With V trimmed by 6 bases and J by 8 bases, 8 bases remained unmatched. Germline loops: CDR1 SNHLY, CDR2 FYNNEI. The CDR3 protein is CASRKTGGRDSPLHF. The CDR3, as DNA: TGTGCCAGCAGGAAAACAGGGGGCCGGGATTCACCCCTCCACTTT.

At least ten counts were recorded for this clonotype. The gene calls are TRBV2 and TRBJ2-1, with 8 bases fitting TRBD2. Germline V lookup: CDR1 SNHLY, CDR2 FYNNEI. The CDR3 covers 14 residues. V was clipped by 10 bases and J by 0 bases; unmatched bases: 5. CDR3: CATPGGSSYNEQFF. Here the CDR3 DNA reads TGTGCCACCCCGGGGGGGTCCTCCTACAATGAGCAGTTCTTC.

This clonotype has at least ten counts. This chain connects TRBV12-3 or TRBV12-4 to TRBJ2-7; D may be TRBD2 (6 bases). This CDR3 has 14 amino acids. V shed 5 bases and J shed 7 bases, with 18 bases lying between them. The CDR3 spells CASSNRGDSEEQYF. As DNA, the CDR3 is TGTGCCAGCAGTAATCGCGGGGATTCGGAAGAGCAGTACTTC.

The V gene is TRBV5-1, the J gene TRBJ2-5; maybe TRBD2 (6 bases). Germline lookup yields CDR1 SGHRS and CDR2 YFSETQ. V lost 5 bases and J 2 bases, leaving 7 bases between the germline ends. This CDR3 contains 12 residues. In nucleotides, the CDR3 is TGCGCCAGCAGGGACTATCAAGAGACCCAGTACTTC. Its translation is CASRDYQETQYF.

This clonotype occurred a few times. A much larger clonotype is one base distant, so this may be a read error. The rearrangement uses TRBV12-5 and TRBJ2-5; possibly TRBD2 for D (6 bases). Germline loops: CDR1 LGHNT, CDR2 FRNRAP. V shed 3 bases and J shed 4 bases, with 15 bases lying between them. The CDR3 runs 15 residues. The CDR3 region is CASGFTSRIRETQYF. The CDR3 DNA sequence: TGTGCTAGTGGTTTCACTAGCAGGATTCGAGAGACCCAGTACTTC. Full variable domain (missing parts from reference TRBV12-5 and TRBJ2-5): DARVTQTPRHKVTEMGQEVTMRCQPILGHNTVFWYRQTMMQGLELLAYFRNRAPLDDSGMPKDRFSAEMPDATLATLKIQPSEPRDSAVYFCASGFTSRIRETQYFGPGTRLLVL.

This clonotype was counted many times. The rearrangement uses TRBV5-1 and TRBJ2-1; 11 bases fit TRBD2. Per germline, CDR1 SGHRS and CDR2 YFSETQ. This CDR3 spans 16 amino acids. Trimming removed 4 bases from V and 5 bases from J; junction bases left unmatched: 8. CDR3 coding DNA: TGCGCCAGCAGCCCAGTAGCGGGAGGGCCAAACAATGAGCAGTTCTTC. Translation gives CASSPVAGGPNNEQFF. The variable domain in full, with the rest retrieved from reference TRBV5-1 and TRBJ2-1, is KAGVTQTPRYLIKTRGQQVTLSCSPISGHRSVSWYQQTPGQGLQFLFEYFSETQRNKGNFPGRFSGRQFSNSRSEMNVSTLELGDSALYLCASSPVAGGPNNEQFFGPGTRLTVL.

This clonotype has more than one count but fewer than ten. It may be a read error: a sequence one base away is much more abundant. J is TRBJ2-2 and V is TRBV12-5; perhaps TRBD2 as D (6 bases). Germline assignment: CDR1 LGHNT and CDR2 FRNRAP. This CDR3 has 15 residues. V lost 3 bases and J lost 7, with 15 bases in between. CDR3 DNA sequence: TGTGCTAGTGGTTTCAGGACGGGAGCGATCGGGGAGCTGTTTTTT. It translates to CASGFRTGAIGELFF.

The sample holds a few counts of this clonotype. Possible read error: a much larger clone is one base away. The conserved phenylalanine or tryptophan is not found at the CDR3 terminus, so this likely reflects a read error. V usage is TRBV6-6 and J usage is TRBJ1-2; D may be TRBD1 (6 bases). The germline CDR1 and CDR2 sequences are MNHNY and SVGAGI (reference sequence). With 0 bases removed from V and 6 bases from J, the gap between germline ends came to 11 bases. The length of the CDR3 is 14 residues. The CDR3 coding sequence is TGTGCCAGCAGTTACTCCCCGGGGGGCGATGGCTACACCCTC. Translating gives CASSYSPGGDGYTL.